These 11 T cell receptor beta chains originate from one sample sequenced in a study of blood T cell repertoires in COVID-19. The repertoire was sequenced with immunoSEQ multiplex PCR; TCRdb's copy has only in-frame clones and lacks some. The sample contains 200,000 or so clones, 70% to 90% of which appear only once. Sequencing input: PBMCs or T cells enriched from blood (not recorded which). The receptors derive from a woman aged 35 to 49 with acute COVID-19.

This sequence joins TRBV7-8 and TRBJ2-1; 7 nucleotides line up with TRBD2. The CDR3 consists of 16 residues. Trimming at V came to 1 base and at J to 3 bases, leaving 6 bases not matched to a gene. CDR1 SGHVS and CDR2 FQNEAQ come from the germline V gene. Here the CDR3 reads CASSLEAAGVYNEQFF. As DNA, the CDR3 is TGTGCCAGCAGCTTAGAGGCGGCGGGAGTCTACAATGAGCAGTTCTTC.

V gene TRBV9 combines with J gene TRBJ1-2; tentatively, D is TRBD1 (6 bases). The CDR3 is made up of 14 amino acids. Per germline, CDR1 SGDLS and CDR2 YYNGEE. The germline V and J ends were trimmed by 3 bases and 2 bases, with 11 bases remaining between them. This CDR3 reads CASSAGTPNYGYTF. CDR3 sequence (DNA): TGTGCCAGCAGCGCCGGGACACCAAACTATGGCTACACCTTC.

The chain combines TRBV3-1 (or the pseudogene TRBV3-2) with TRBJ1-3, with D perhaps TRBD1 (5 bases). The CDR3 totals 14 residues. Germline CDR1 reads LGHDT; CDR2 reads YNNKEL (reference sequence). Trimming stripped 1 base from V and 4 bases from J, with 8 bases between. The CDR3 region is CASSQAGVGNTIYF. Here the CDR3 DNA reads TGTGCCAGCAGCCAAGCGGGGGTAGGAAACACCATATATTTT.

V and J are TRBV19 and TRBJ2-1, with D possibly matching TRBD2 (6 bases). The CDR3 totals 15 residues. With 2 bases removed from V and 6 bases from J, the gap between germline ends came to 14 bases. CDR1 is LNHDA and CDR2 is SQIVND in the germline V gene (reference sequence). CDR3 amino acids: CASSIMRLGGNEQFF. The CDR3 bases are TGTGCCAGTAGTATAATGAGGTTGGGGGGCAATGAGCAGTTCTTC.

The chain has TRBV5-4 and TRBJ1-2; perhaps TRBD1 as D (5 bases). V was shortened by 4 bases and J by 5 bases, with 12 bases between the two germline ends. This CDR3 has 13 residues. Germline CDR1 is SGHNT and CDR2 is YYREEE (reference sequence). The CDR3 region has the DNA TGTGCCAGCAGCCCTGGGGGGAGGTATGGCTACACCTTC. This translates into CASSPGGRYGYTF.

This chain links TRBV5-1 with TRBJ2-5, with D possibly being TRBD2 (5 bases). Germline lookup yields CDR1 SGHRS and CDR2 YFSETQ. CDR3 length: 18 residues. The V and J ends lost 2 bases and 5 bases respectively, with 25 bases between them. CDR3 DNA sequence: TGCGCCAGCAGCTTCAGTCTCTCCCTGGAGGACCTCGTGGAGACCCAGTACTTC. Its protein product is CASSFSLSLEDLVETQYF.

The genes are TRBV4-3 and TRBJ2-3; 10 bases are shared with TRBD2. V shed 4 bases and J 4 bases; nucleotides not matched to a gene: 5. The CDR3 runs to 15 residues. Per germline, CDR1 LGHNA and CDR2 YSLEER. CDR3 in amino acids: CASSPKREGPDTQYF. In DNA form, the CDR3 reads TGCGCCAGCAGCCCAAAGCGGGAGGGCCCAGATACGCAGTATTTT.

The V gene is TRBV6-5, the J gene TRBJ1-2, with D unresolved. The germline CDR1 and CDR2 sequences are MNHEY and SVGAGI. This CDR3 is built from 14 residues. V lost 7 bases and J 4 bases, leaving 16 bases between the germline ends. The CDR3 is CASNPGGRPYGYTF. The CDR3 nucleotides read TGTGCCAGCAATCCGGGTGGTAGACCCTATGGCTACACCTTC.

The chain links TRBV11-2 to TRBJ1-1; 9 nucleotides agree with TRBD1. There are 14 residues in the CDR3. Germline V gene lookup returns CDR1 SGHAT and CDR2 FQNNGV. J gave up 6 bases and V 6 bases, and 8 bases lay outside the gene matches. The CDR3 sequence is CASRLQGAGAEAFF. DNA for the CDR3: TGTGCCAGCAGGTTACAGGGGGCGGGAGCTGAAGCTTTCTTT.

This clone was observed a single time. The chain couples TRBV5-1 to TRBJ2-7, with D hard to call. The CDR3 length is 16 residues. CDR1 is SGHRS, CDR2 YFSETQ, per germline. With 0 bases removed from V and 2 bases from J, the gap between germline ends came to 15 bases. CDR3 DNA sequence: TGCGCCAGCAGCTTGGGCGGAGCCGCCCCGACCTACGAGCAGTACTTC. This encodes CASSLGGAAPTYEQYF. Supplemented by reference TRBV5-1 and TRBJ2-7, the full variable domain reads KAGVTQTPRYLIKTRGQQVTLSCSPISGHRSVSWYQQTPGQGLQFLFEYFSETQRNKGNFPGRFSGRQFSNSRSEMNVSTLELGDSALYLCASSLGGAAPTYEQYFGPGTRLTVT.

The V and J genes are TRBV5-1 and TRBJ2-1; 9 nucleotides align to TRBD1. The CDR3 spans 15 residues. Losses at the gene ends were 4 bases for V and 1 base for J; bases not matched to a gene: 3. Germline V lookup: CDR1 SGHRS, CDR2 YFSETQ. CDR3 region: CASSLGQGSYNEQFF. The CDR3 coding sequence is TGCGCCAGCAGCCTGGGACAGGGTTCCTACAATGAGCAGTTCTTC.